A few counts support the clone carrying this T cell receptor (beta chain). Antigen unknown. These data belong to a study of human T cells and chemical hapten exposure. Study observations and caveats: TCRs above 1 in 1000 frequency stayed constant with DPC sensitization. Expanded TCRs showed more large CDR3 clusters than pre-sensitization or healthy control sets. In the PT1 data, expanded TCR counts showed a positive correlation with patch test score.

Time point indicated: patch test 2, 6 weeks after DPC sensitization. Treatment in this sample: therapeutic diphenylcyclopropenone sensitization with weekly scalp DPC. Per the authors' pipeline: Counts of TCRs in each sample centred on a median of approximately 100,000 and extended from approximately 21,000 to 630,000. TCRdb independently ran MiXCR on the RACE reads; one entry per CDR3 protein. The V and J calls reflect TCRdb's pipeline rather than the authors' work. Among 95,000 or so distinct CDR3 sequences listed, about an eighth were seen once. Per the germline V gene, CDR1 is MDHEN and CDR2 is SYDVKM. V gave up 10 bases and J gave up 11 bases, with 16 bases separating them. The CDR3 contains 11 residues.

This receptor was obtained from a woman in her forties with alopecia areata. Some clones in this sample may be carry-over from other donors' samples. The chain is built from TRBV28 and TRBJ2-3, with D tentatively TRBD2 (6 bases). Here the sequenced sample was whole blood, taken in connection with sensitization to the hapten diphenylcyclopropenone (DPC). The CDR3 spells CATSSGTVQYF. Here the CDR3 DNA reads TGTGCCACTTCCTCCGGGACTGTGCAGTATTTT. Full variable domain (remainder filled in from reference TRBV28 and TRBJ2-3): DVKVTQSSRYLVKRTGEKVFLECVQDMDHENMFWYRQDPGLGLRLIYFSYDVKMKEKGDIPEGYSVSREKKERFSLILESASTNQTSMYLCATSSGTVQYFGPGTRLTVL.